Below are 24 T cell receptor beta chains sequenced from a single sample in a study of cytomegalovirus exposure and HLA in healthy donors. The study ran its PCR with 60 Vbeta and 13 Jbeta primers. Profiled with immunoSEQ multiplex PCR; TCRdb holds only in-frame clones, not every one. The data show some 150,000 clones, with 65% to 85% seen just once and 3% to 4.5% held by the top ten. Sequencing was carried out using PBMCs. The receptor source for this set is a male donor in good health and CMV-seronegative.

The chain couples TRBV19 to TRBJ2-7; no definite D call. The CDR3 runs to 11 residues. The V and J ends lost 3 bases and 4 bases respectively, with 4 bases between them. CDR1 and CDR2 from the germline V gene are LNHDA and SQIVND (reference sequence). The CDR3 nucleotides are TGTGCCAGTAGTATCGGTTACGAGCAGTACTTC. Its translation is CASSIGYEQYF. The full variable domain, with the rest looked up from reference TRBV19 and TRBJ2-7, is DGGITQSPKYLFRKEGQNVTLSCEQNLNHDAMYWYRQDPGQGLRLIYYSQIVNDFQKGDIAEGYSVSREKKESFPLTVTSAQKNPTAFYLCASSIGYEQYFGPGTRLTVT.

The chain is built from TRBV5-1 and TRBJ2-5; D not certain. This CDR3 spans 12 amino acids. Looked up from germline, CDR1 is SGHRS and CDR2 is YFSETQ. Trimming cost V 1 base and J 5 bases, with 6 bases left between them. The CDR3 region has the DNA TGCGCCAGCAGCTTGACCGGGGAGACCCAGTACTTC. Encoded protein: CASSLTGETQYF.

V gene TRBV18 combines with J gene TRBJ2-5, with 10 bases lining up with TRBD1. Trimming took 4 bases from V and 3 from J; bases not matched to a gene: 5. The germline gives CDR1 KGHSH, CDR2 LQKENI. The CDR3 consists of 15 residues. The CDR3 is CASSRGTGVKETQYF. Here the CDR3 DNA reads TGTGCCAGCTCACGAGGGACAGGGGTTAAAGAGACCCAGTACTTC.

In the case of this clone: One end of the junction fails to match germline, which may point to a read error. J is TRBJ2-7 and V is TRBV7-9; 9 bases fit TRBD1. This CDR3 comprises 16 residues. Germline V lookup: CDR1 SEHNR, CDR2 FQNEAQ (reference sequence). CDR3 sequence reads: CSSSQAGTGLGYEQYF. For the CDR3, the DNA is TGTTCCAGCAGCCAGGCAGGGACAGGGCTAGGCTACGAGCAGTACTTC.

This rearrangement joins TRBV5-1 to TRBJ2-5; 8 bases align to TRBD1. The J call is doubtful: the DNA matches TRBJ2-7 better. The CDR3 runs to 14 residues. Germline-derived CDR1 and CDR2 are SGHRS and YFSETQ. This chain's CDR3 is CASTGQGLLDEQYF. The DNA of the CDR3 is TGCGCCAGCACCGGACAGGGCCTCTTGGACGAGCAGTACTTC.

The rearrangement uses TRBV6-1 and TRBJ2-5; D gene ambiguous. CDR1 and CDR2 from the germline V gene are MNHNS and SASEGT. V dropped 4 bases and J dropped 5 bases, with 11 bases sitting between them. The CDR3 is 13 residues long. The CDR3 sequence is CASSGLPRETQYF. The CDR3 DNA reads as TGTGCCAGCAGTGGCCTCCCTCGGGAGACCCAGTACTTC.

The CDR3 coding sequence is TGTGCCAGCAGTTACTTAAGGGACGCCCGGGAGAGGGGCTACACCTTC. Translation: CASSYLRDARERGYTF. The J gene is TRBJ1-2, the V gene TRBV6-5; perhaps TRBD1 as D (5 bases). This CDR3 spans 16 amino acids. CDR1 MNHEY and CDR2 SVGAGI come from the germline V gene. V was trimmed by 1 base and J by 8 bases, leaving 20 bases between them.

The gene calls are TRBV10-2 and TRBJ1-5, with 7 bases lining up with TRBD1. V lost 5 bases and J lost 4; bases outside the gene matches: 5. Germline CDR1 and CDR2: WSHSY and SAAADI. CDR3 length: 14 residues. CDR3 coding DNA: TGCGCCAGCAGTCTGACAGGGAAGAATCAGCCCCAGCATTTT. Translating it yields CASSLTGKNQPQHF.

This clone was seen a few times. V and J are TRBV6-6 and TRBJ1-2; tentative D call: TRBD1 (6 bases). Germline assignment: CDR1 MNHNY and CDR2 SVGAGI (reference sequence). This CDR3 region has 13 residues. V was clipped by 2 bases and J by 9 bases, with 13 bases between them. This CDR3 reads CASSYPTQGSYTF. CDR3 coding DNA: TGTGCCAGCAGTTACCCAACACAGGGAAGCTACACCTTC.

The chain joins TRBV29-1 to TRBJ2-1; D possibly corresponds to TRBD1 (5 bases). The germline V and J ends were trimmed by 4 bases and 8 bases, with 12 bases remaining between them. The germline V gene has CDR1 SQVTM and CDR2 ANQGSEA. The CDR3 totals 12 residues. The CDR3 region is CSVGGQGYEQFF. CDR3 DNA: TGCAGCGTTGGGGGTCAGGGATATGAGCAGTTCTTC.

The V call is TRBV7-8, the J call TRBJ2-5, with a possible D match to TRBD1 (5 bases). Germline V gene lookup returns CDR1 SGHVS and CDR2 FQNEAQ. This CDR3 has 17 amino acids. Trimming removed 5 bases from V and 1 base from J, with 20 bases in between. In DNA form, the CDR3 reads TGTGCCAGCAGCCAGGCAGGGTCAGCCTACACCCAAGAGACCCAGTACTTC. It yields the protein CASSQAGSAYTQETQYF.

This chain uses TRBV9 with TRBJ1-3; D remains unclear. CDR1 and CDR2 from the germline V gene are SGDLS and YYNGEE. V was cut by 7 bases and J by 0 bases, with 14 bases left in between. There are 15 residues in the CDR3. The CDR3: CASGEGLSSGNTIYF. CDR3 DNA sequence: TGTGCCAGCGGAGAGGGCCTGAGCTCTGGAAACACCATATATTTT.

The V gene is TRBV18, the J gene TRBJ2-1; TRBD2 aligns across 9 bases. V was clipped by 3 bases and J by 7 bases; unmatched bases: 19. This CDR3 is 19 amino acids long. Germline values: CDR1 KGHSH, CDR2 LQKENI. The CDR3 is CASSPTGLSGRSFWNEQFF. The DNA for the CDR3 is TGTGCCAGCTCACCGACAGGGTTGAGCGGGAGGTCTTTCTGGAATGAGCAGTTCTTC.

A few counts support this clone. The V and J genes are TRBV7-8 and TRBJ2-7, with 11 bases lining up with TRBD1. The CDR3 consists of 15 residues. The J segment lost 4 bases and the V segment lost 5 bases, leaving 7 bases of the junction unmatched. The germline CDR1 and CDR2 sequences are SGHVS and FQNEAQ. The CDR3 bases are TGTGCCAGCAGCAGGCGGGACAGGGGGATATACGAGCAGTACTTC. It yields the protein CASSRRDRGIYEQYF.

The V and J genes are TRBV2 and TRBJ2-1; 8 nucleotides agree with TRBD2. Germline V gene sequence: CDR1 SNHLY, CDR2 FYNNEI. The V and J ends lost 6 bases and 9 bases, in that order; junction bases with no gene match: 10. The CDR3 is 14 amino acids. CDR3 region: CASSSQAGVSEQFF. The CDR3 DNA reads as TGTGCCAGCAGCAGTCAAGCGGGAGTAAGTGAGCAGTTCTTC.

This rearrangement joins TRBV7-2 to TRBJ2-5, with unresolved D. There are 11 residues in the CDR3. Trimming left V 5 bases short and J 4 bases short, with 5 bases between. The germline gives CDR1 SGHTA, CDR2 FQGNSA. The CDR3 sequence: CASSGAETQYF. The CDR3 nucleotides are TGTGCCAGCAGCGGAGCAGAGACCCAGTACTTC. Variable domain in full (rest from reference TRBV7-2 and TRBJ2-5): GAGVSQSPSNKVTEKGKDVELRCDPISGHTALYWYRQSLGQGLEFLIYFQGNSAPDKSGLPSDRFSAERTGGSVSTLTIQRTQQEDSAVYLCASSGAETQYFGPGTRLLVL.

The J gene is TRBJ1-1, the V gene TRBV27, with TRBD1 as a possible D gene (6 bases). The CDR3 is 14 amino acids. Per germline, CDR1 MNHEY and CDR2 SMNVEV (reference sequence). V was pared by 3 bases and J by 2 bases, with 10 bases between. The chain's CDR3 is CASSFRGQNTEAFF. The CDR3, as DNA: TGTGCCAGCAGTTTCAGGGGTCAAAACACTGAAGCTTTCTTT.

The gene calls are TRBV18 and TRBJ1-1, with D perhaps TRBD1 (5 bases). Trimming pared 6 bases from V and 4 bases from J, leaving 6 bases between. Germline V gene data show CDR1 as KGHSH and CDR2 as LQKENI. The CDR3 runs 11 residues. CDR3: CASSTGTEAFF. CDR3 nucleotide sequence: TGTGCCAGCTCTACAGGCACTGAAGCTTTCTTT.

The chain joins TRBV19 to TRBJ2-1, with 9 bases aligning to TRBD2. J lost 0 bases, V lost 6 bases, and 9 bases had no gene match. This CDR3 contains 17 residues. Per germline, CDR1 LNHDA and CDR2 SQIVND (reference sequence). Written as DNA, the CDR3 is TGTGCCAGTAGAGACCTAGCGGGGCAGAGCTCCTACAATGAGCAGTTCTTC. Protein: CASRDLAGQSSYNEQFF.

The gene calls are TRBV11-3 and TRBJ2-1; D might be TRBD2 (6 bases). This CDR3 is 14 amino acids long. Germline V gives CDR1 SGHNT, CDR2 YENEEA. V lost 4 bases to trimming and J lost 7 bases, with 14 bases between them. Here the CDR3 reads CASSSGWTTNEQFF. In DNA form, the CDR3 reads TGTGCCAGCAGCTCGGGTTGGACTACGAATGAGCAGTTCTTC.

J is TRBJ1-5 and V is TRBV18; 7 bases line up with TRBD1. The CDR3 has 15 residues. V dropped 4 bases and J dropped 3; count of bases not matched to a gene: 6. Germline assignment: CDR1 KGHSH and CDR2 LQKENI. The CDR3: CASSLRDSTNQPQHF. The CDR3, as DNA: TGTGCCAGCTCACTAAGGGACAGTACCAATCAGCCCCAGCATTTT.

V is TRBV5-1 and J is TRBJ2-2, with TRBD1 identical over 7 bases. Trimming cost V 0 bases and J 1 base; bases outside gene matches: 3. Looked up from germline, CDR1 is SGHRS and CDR2 is YFSETQ. The CDR3 has 16 residues. This CDR3 reads CASSLGGTVNTGELFF. CDR3 bases: TGCGCCAGCAGCTTGGGGGGGACAGTGAACACCGGGGAGCTGTTTTTT.

This clone was observed a single time. This chain links TRBV2 with TRBJ1-5; D gene uncertain. This CDR3 is 14 amino acids long. The germline CDR1 and CDR2 sequences are SNHLY and FYNNEI. V was pared by 6 bases and J by 3 bases, with 12 bases between. This chain's CDR3 is CASSGDTSNQPQHF. The DNA for the CDR3 is TGTGCCAGCAGCGGTGACACCTCCAATCAGCCCCAGCATTTT. Full variable domain (outside the CDR3, taken from reference TRBV2 and TRBJ1-5): EPEVTQTPSHQVTQMGQEVILRCVPISNHLYFYWYRQILGQKVEFLVSFYNNEISEKSEIFDDQFSVERPDGSNFTLKIRSTKLEDSAMYFCASSGDTSNQPQHFGDGTRLSIL.

In its sample, this clone was seen a few times. V usage is TRBV5-6 and J usage is TRBJ2-1, with 9 bases matching TRBD2. This CDR3 region has 17 residues. The J segment lost 1 base and the V segment lost 3 bases, leaving 8 bases of the junction unmatched. The germline V gene encodes CDR1 SGHDT and CDR2 YYEEEE. The CDR3 here is CASSWGSGGVSYNEQFF. CDR3 nucleotide sequence: TGTGCCAGCAGCTGGGGTAGCGGGGGTGTATCCTACAATGAGCAGTTCTTC.